One TCR beta chain is described in this entry. Authors' methods: Nucleated cell number was recorded as an estimate derived from reference gene primer amplification. The repertoire was sequenced with immunoSEQ multiplex PCR; TCRdb's copy has only in-frame clones and lacks some. That table furnishes V, J and clone size, whereas the DNA furnished D and trimming. This table has roughly 100,000 clones, roughly 81% appearing once. J was trimmed by 2 bases and V by 4 bases; bases with no gene match: 1. The CDR3 contains 12 residues. Looked up from germline, CDR1 is SQVTM and CDR2 is ANQGSEA. These data come from a study of blood T cell repertoires in COVID-19.

Sequencing was carried out using peripheral blood. The receptor was isolated from a man aged 35 to 55 with active or convalescent COVID-19. This chain connects TRBV29-1 to TRBJ2-7, with 8 bases lining up with TRBD1. The CDR3 sequence is CSVVDRAYEQYF. The CDR3 DNA follows: TGCAGCGTTGTGGACAGGGCCTACGAGCAGTACTTC.